This TCR beta chain was sequenced for a study of PD-1 blockade in classical Hodgkin lymphoma. Whole-study context: Patients were dosed intravenously with nivolumab at 3 mg/kg every 2 weeks.

Time point of the sample: cycle 4 day 1 (C4D1), after more than five weeks of nivolumab. Exposure to brentuximab vedotin varied, and each patient had relapsed following autologous stem cell transplantation. The patients, who had relapsed/refractory classical Hodgkin lymphoma, achieved best responses of complete response, partial response or progressive disease. Concerning this clone itself: Its antigen is as yet unknown.

TCRdb's copy holds only in-frame clones and misses some; the assay was immunoSEQ multiplex PCR. Found here are 50,000 or so clones, roughly 89% of them singletons; the top ten hold about 15%. This CDR3 has 14 amino acids. V was pared by 6 bases and J by 5 bases, with 16 bases between. The germline V gene encodes CDR1 SNHLY and CDR2 FYNNEI. Points from the study as a whole: Unlike CD8+ TCR diversity, which did not rise significantly by C4D1, CD4+ TCR diversity did. Why repertoires differed is undefined; disease activity or prior therapy possibly contributed.

The gene calls are TRBV2 and TRBJ1-1; perhaps TRBD1 as D (5 bases). This receptor was obtained from a human donor with classical Hodgkin lymphoma. The material was peripheral blood mononuclear cells (PBMCs), obtained before the fourth cycle of nivolumab. Here the CDR3 reads CASRGQGPRTEAFF. The CDR3 nucleotides are TGTGCCAGCAGGGGCCAGGGTCCGAGGACTGAAGCTTTCTTT.